This T cell receptor (beta chain) was found in a study of T cell changes during pregnancy in multiple sclerosis. Assay: immunoSEQ multiplex PCR; the TCRdb copy retains only in-frame clones and omits some. This repertoire shows some 15,000 clones, approximately 88% found once; its top ten account for 7% to 9%. Per germline, CDR1 LNHDA and CDR2 SQIVND (reference sequence). Trimming shortened V by 0 bases and J by 5 bases, and 7 bases separated the two germline ends. The CDR3 length is 13 residues. This chain connects TRBV19 to TRBJ1-1; D gene uncertain. The sample in question was CD8+ T cells from peripheral blood mononuclear cells, obtained in the second trimester of pregnancy. This TCR was recovered from a female donor in good health, enrolled as a control in a pregnancy study. The CDR3 region has the DNA TGTGCCAGTAGTATAGATCAGGTGACTGAAGCTTTCTTT. It is translated as CASSIDQVTEAFF. Full variable domain (missing parts from reference TRBV19 and TRBJ1-1): DGGITQSPKYLFRKEGQNVTLSCEQNLNHDAMYWYRQDPGQGLRLIYYSQIVNDFQKGDIAEGYSVSREKKESFPLTVTSAQKNPTAFYLCASSIDQVTEAFFGQGTRLTVV.